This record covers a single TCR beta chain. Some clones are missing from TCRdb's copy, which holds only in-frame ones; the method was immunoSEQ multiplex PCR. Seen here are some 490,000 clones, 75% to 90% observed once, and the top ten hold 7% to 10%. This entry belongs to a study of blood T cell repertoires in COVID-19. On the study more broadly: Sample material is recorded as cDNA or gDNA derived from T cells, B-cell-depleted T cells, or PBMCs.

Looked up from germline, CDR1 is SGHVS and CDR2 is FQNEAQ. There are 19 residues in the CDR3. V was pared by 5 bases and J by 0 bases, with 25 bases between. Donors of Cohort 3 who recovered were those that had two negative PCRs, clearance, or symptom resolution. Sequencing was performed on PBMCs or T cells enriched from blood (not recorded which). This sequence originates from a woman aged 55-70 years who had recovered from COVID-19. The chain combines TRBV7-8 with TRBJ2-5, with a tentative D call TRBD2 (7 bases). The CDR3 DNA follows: TGTGCCAGCAGCCCGAGGAGCCGGGCGGGGGCTACGTACCAAGAGACCCAGTACTTC. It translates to CASSPRSRAGATYQETQYF.